This T cell receptor (beta chain) was retrieved from a study of blood T cell repertoires in COVID-19. Study-wide background: Material from acute and convalescent COVID-19 was sourced from the United States, Italy and Spain.

In the authors' workflow: Amplification of reference gene primers was used by the study to estimate nucleated cell counts. This table comes from immunoSEQ multiplex PCR, and its TCRdb copy is limited to in-frame clones, with some not included. The D gene and trimming were derived from the DNA, and the V and J assignments and clone size from that table. The sample lists approximately 240,000 clones; 87% were seen once. The sample holds one count of this clone. This study enrolled people aged about 18 to 100 from about two dozen US geographic areas. Cohorts were based on clinical histories the participants reported. CDR1 and CDR2 (germline): ENHRY, SYGVKD. The CDR3 sequence is 13 residues long. V shed 7 bases and J shed 0 bases, with 7 bases lying between them.

The sequenced sample consisted of PBMCs or T cells enriched from blood (not recorded which). This sequence joins TRBV10-3 and TRBJ1-3, with D unclear. The TCR comes from a young woman with acute COVID-19. The CDR3 spells CAIMATSGNTIYF. The CDR3 coding sequence is TGTGCCATCATGGCCACCTCTGGAAACACCATATATTTT.